A single sample gave rise to the 8 T cell receptor beta chains below, sequenced in a study of memory CD4+ T cells and cytomegalovirus serostatus. Single viable CD3+CD4+CD8-CD45RO+ cells were sorted as the memory CD4+ T cells. The assay was immunoSEQ multiplex PCR, and TCRdb's table has in-frame clones only and misses some. The sample gives 70,000 or so clones, about 73% of which show up once; around 2.6% is in the top ten. Input material: memory CD4+ T cells from blood. The receptors derive from an adult in good health and CMV-seropositive.

The gene calls are TRBV6-1 and TRBJ1-3; unclear D gene. CDR1 and CDR2 (germline): MNHNS, SASEGT. The CDR3 consists of 12 residues. V lost 6 bases, J lost 2 bases, and 5 bases lay in between. CDR3 in DNA: TGTGCCAGCAGCTTTACTGGAAACACCATATATTTT. It encodes CASSFTGNTIYF.

The chain has TRBV19 and TRBJ1-3; D gene ambiguous. Trimming pared 3 bases from V and 3 bases from J, leaving 6 bases between. Germline V gives CDR1 LNHDA, CDR2 SQIVND (reference sequence). This CDR3 is built from 13 residues. CDR3 sequence (DNA): TGTGCCAGTAGTATTGGAAATGGAAACACCATATATTTT. Translation gives CASSIGNGNTIYF. The complete variable domain, with remaining parts taken from reference TRBV19 and TRBJ1-3, reads DGGITQSPKYLFRKEGQNVTLSCEQNLNHDAMYWYRQDPGQGLRLIYYSQIVNDFQKGDIAEGYSVSREKKESFPLTVTSAQKNPTAFYLCASSIGNGNTIYFGEGSWLTVV.

This sequence joins TRBV7-2 and TRBJ2-7, with 8 bases matching TRBD2. Germline CDR1 SGHTA, CDR2 FQGNSA. The V and J ends lost 0 bases and 4 bases, in that order; junction bases with no gene match: 14. CDR3 length equals 18 residues. The CDR3 spells CASSLADMSGRFLYEQYV. The CDR3 coding sequence is TGTGCCAGCAGCTTAGCTGATATGAGCGGGAGATTCCTTTACGAGCAGTACGTC.

The V and J genes are TRBV10-3 and TRBJ1-2; 8 bases line up with TRBD1. The CDR3 contains 15 residues. V was clipped by 6 bases and J by 2 bases; unmatched bases: 8. CDR1 and CDR2 (germline): ENHRY, SYGVKD. The CDR3 here is CAISSPRQGNYGYTF. As DNA, the CDR3 is TGTGCCATCAGCTCCCCAAGACAGGGGAACTATGGCTACACCTTC.

This clone was detected only once. This chain links TRBV4-1 with TRBJ2-7, with 9 bases matching TRBD1. This CDR3 is built from 14 residues. Trimming cost V 5 bases and J 3 bases; bases outside gene matches: 5. The germline CDR1 and CDR2 sequences are MGHRA and YSYEKL. Written as DNA, the CDR3 is TGCGCCAGCAGCACTCGGACAGGGGACTACGAGCAGTACTTC. It is translated as CASSTRTGDYEQYF.

This clone was counted only a few times. The chain joins TRBV29-1 to TRBJ1-2, with TRBD1 as a possible D gene (6 bases). CDR1 and CDR2 from the germline V gene are SQVTM and ANQGSEA. CDR3 length: 13 residues. Trimming removed 4 bases at V and 4 bases at J, with 13 bases between. The CDR3 DNA reads TGCAGCGTTGCAACAGGGAATAGCTATGGCTACACCTTC. As protein: CSVATGNSYGYTF.

The rearrangement joins TRBV19 to TRBJ2-5; D is perhaps TRBD1 (6 bases). The germline V and J ends were trimmed by 6 bases and 5 bases, with 16 bases remaining between them. CDR1 LNHDA and CDR2 SQIVND come from the germline V gene (reference sequence). This CDR3 contains 14 residues. CDR3 protein: CASSTIVQGETQYF. CDR3 coding DNA: TGTGCCAGTAGCACGATAGTGCAGGGGGAGACCCAGTACTTC. Based on the CDR3 plus reference TRBV19 and TRBJ2-5, the full variable domain is DGGITQSPKYLFRKEGQNVTLSCEQNLNHDAMYWYRQDPGQGLRLIYYSQIVNDFQKGDIAEGYSVSREKKESFPLTVTSAQKNPTAFYLCASSTIVQGETQYFGPGTRLLVL.

The chain couples TRBV18 to TRBJ1-3; a weak D match, TRBD1 (6 bases). V lost 1 base, J lost 4 bases, and 8 bases lay in between. In germline, CDR1 is KGHSH, CDR2 LQKENI. The length of the CDR3 is 14 residues. In nucleotides, the CDR3 is TGTGCCAGCTCACCACAGGGGGTCGGAAACACCATATATTTT. Its translation: CASSPQGVGNTIYF.